The 18 T cell receptor beta chains given below trace back to one sample, sequenced in a study of cytomegalovirus exposure and HLA in healthy donors. In the PCR, 60 Vbeta and 13 Jbeta primers were used. Some clones are missing from TCRdb's copy, which holds only in-frame ones; the method was immunoSEQ multiplex PCR. The sample contains roughly 200,000 clones, approximately 84% of which appear only once. Sequencing was performed on PBMCs. Receptors originate from a woman in her forties in good health and CMV-seronegative.

This clone has a single count. This chain links TRBV25-1 with TRBJ1-1; 12 nucleotides line up with TRBD1. V gave up 3 bases and J gave up 5 bases; unmatched junction bases: 7. Per germline, CDR1 MGHDK and CDR2 SYGVNS. This CDR3 spans 16 amino acids. CDR3 nucleotide sequence: TGTGCCAGCAGTGACCCGGGACAGGGGGCGCGAACTGAAGCTTTCTTT. This translates into CASSDPGQGARTEAFF.

This chain links TRBV1 with TRBJ2-1; no check of the table's D call, TRBD2, against the DNA was made. TRBV1 is deemed a pseudogene. This CDR3 has 15 residues. CDR3 sequence reads: CTSTRRGSSYNEQFF. The DNA of the CDR3 is TGCACCAGCACCCGGAGAGGGAGCTCCTACAATGAGCAGTTCTTC.

The chain joins TRBV5-4 to TRBJ1-1; D is perhaps TRBD1 (5 bases). Germline V gene lookup returns CDR1 SGHNT and CDR2 YYREEE (reference sequence). V lost 3 bases and J 3 bases, leaving 15 bases between the germline ends. CDR3 length: 15 amino acids. The CDR3 region has the DNA TGTGCCAGCAGCTCTTCCCCAGGGAGGGACACTGAAGCTTTCTTT. The encoded protein is CASSSSPGRDTEAFF.

V is TRBV2 and J is TRBJ2-3, with 14 bases matching TRBD2. From germline, CDR1 is SNHLY and CDR2 FYNNEI. V was pared by 6 bases and J by 2 bases, with 7 bases of the junction left unmatched. This CDR3 has 17 amino acids. CDR3 loop: CASSLGLAGGITDTQYF. The CDR3 DNA reads TGTGCCAGCAGCCTAGGACTAGCGGGGGGTATCACAGATACGCAGTATTTT.

The gene calls are TRBV2 and TRBJ2-2; tentatively, D is TRBD1 (5 bases). CDR3 length: 14 amino acids. Per germline, CDR1 SNHLY and CDR2 FYNNEI. Trimming left V 8 bases short and J 3 bases short, with 13 bases between. CDR3 in amino acids: CASGRGRDTGELFF. Written as DNA, the CDR3 is TGTGCCAGCGGTAGGGGTCGCGACACCGGGGAGCTGTTTTTT. Together with reference TRBV2 and TRBJ2-2, the CDR3 gives the full variable domain: EPEVTQTPSHQVTQMGQEVILRCVPISNHLYFYWYRQILGQKVEFLVSFYNNEISEKSEIFDDQFSVERPDGSNFTLKIRSTKLEDSAMYFCASGRGRDTGELFFGEGSRLTVL.

This sequence joins TRBV9 and TRBJ1-1; TRBD1 matches at 7 bases. Germline-derived CDR1 and CDR2 are SGDLS and YYNGEE. The CDR3 contains 14 residues. The V segment lost 1 base and the J segment 6 bases; nucleotides outside the gene matches: 6. The CDR3 reads CASSVTGELSEAFF. CDR3 DNA: TGTGCCAGCAGCGTAACAGGGGAATTATCTGAAGCTTTCTTT.

CDR3 bases: TGCGCCAGCAGCCAAGGAGGAATAGAGCAGTACTTC. It is translated as CASSQGGIEQYF. V is TRBV4-1 and J is TRBJ2-7, with D unclear. The germline gives CDR1 MGHRA, CDR2 YSYEKL. The CDR3 totals 12 residues. V lost 1 base, J lost 7 bases, and 8 bases lay in between.

Of note for this clone: At one of its ends the junction is not consistent with the germline gene, which may arise from a read error. Different DNA sequences within this sample yield the same CDR3. The chain uses TRBV5-1 and TRBJ2-3; 10 bases are shared with TRBD2. This CDR3 has 17 residues. Germline V lookup: CDR1 SGHRS, CDR2 YFSETQ. In DNA, the CDR3 is TGCGCCAGCAGCTTAGCGGCTAGCGGGGGTCTCACAGATCCGCAGTATTTT. It specifies CASSLAASGGLTDPQYF.

The chain combines TRBV4-1 with TRBJ2-1, with 10 bases identical to TRBD2. The J segment lost 9 bases and the V segment lost 3 bases, leaving 8 bases of the junction unmatched. CDR1 and CDR2 (germline): MGHRA, YSYEKL. The CDR3 loop spans 15 amino acids. The CDR3 DNA reads TGCGCCAGCAGCCAGGGTAGCGGGGGGTCGGGTGAGCAGTTCTTC. Its translation is CASSQGSGGSGEQFF.

The V and J genes are TRBV14 and TRBJ2-7; D not resolved. The germline V gene encodes CDR1 SGHDN and CDR2 FVKESK. V was shortened by 1 base and J by 5 bases, with 6 bases between the two germline ends. The length of the CDR3 is 12 residues. CDR3 residues: CASSQVSNEQYF. CDR3 DNA sequence: TGTGCCAGCAGCCAAGTGTCCAACGAGCAGTACTTC.

The chain is built from TRBV19 and TRBJ2-2; 7 nucleotides align to TRBD1. Germline V lookup: CDR1 LNHDA, CDR2 SQIVND (reference sequence). The trim removed 3 bases at V and 0 bases at J, leaving 4 bases unmatched. The CDR3 consists of 16 residues. This CDR3 is CASSILGTANTGELFF. Written as DNA, the CDR3 is TGTGCCAGTAGTATCCTGGGGACAGCGAACACCGGGGAGCTGTTTTTT.

CDR3 nucleotides: TGTGCCAGCAGCTTAGTGACAGGGTTCGGTGACAATGAGCAGTTCTTC. Translating it yields CASSLVTGFGDNEQFF. The V gene is TRBV11-3, the J gene TRBJ2-1, with 7 bases matching TRBD1. The CDR3 has 16 residues. Trimming removed 1 base from V and 5 bases from J; junction bases left unmatched: 8. Germline lookup yields CDR1 SGHNT and CDR2 YENEEA.

CDR3 sequence (DNA): TGTGCCAGCAGTCAAATAGACATCACAGATACGCAGTATTTT. Protein: CASSQIDITDTQYF. This chain connects TRBV28 to TRBJ2-3; D unresolved. The length of the CDR3 is 14 residues. Trimming took 5 bases from V and 2 from J, leaving 11 bases between them. Germline-derived CDR1 and CDR2 are MDHEN and SYDVKM.

This CDR3 reads CASSFGGTGPYEQYF. The DNA of the CDR3 is TGTGCCAGCAGTTTTGGGGGGACAGGTCCCTACGAGCAGTACTTC. The chain combines TRBV27 with TRBJ2-7, with 8 bases lining up with TRBD1. V shed 3 bases, J shed 2 bases, and the junction held 6 bases outside the gene matches. This CDR3 contains 15 residues. Looked up from germline, CDR1 is MNHEY and CDR2 is SMNVEV (reference sequence).

A remark on this clone: This CDR3 is also generated by other DNA sequences in the sample. The CDR3 DNA sequence: TGTGCCAGCAGTGGGGACAGGAATTCACCCCTCCACTTT. It yields the protein CASSGDRNSPLHF. V usage is TRBV6-1 and J usage is TRBJ1-6; 8 bases align to TRBD1. CDR1 and CDR2 from the germline V gene are MNHNS and SASEGT. This CDR3 is built from 13 residues. J lost 7 bases, V lost 4 bases, and 0 bases had no gene match.

The genes are TRBV7-3 and TRBJ2-7; 9 bases fit TRBD1. The CDR3 sequence is 15 residues long. V gave up 2 bases and J gave up 6 bases; unmatched junction bases: 8. CDR1 SGHTA and CDR2 FQGTGA come from the germline V gene. The CDR3 loop is CASSLGGQGSGEQYF. The CDR3 region has the DNA TGTGCCAGCAGCTTAGGGGGACAGGGCTCTGGCGAGCAGTACTTC.

This chain uses TRBV5-6 with TRBJ2-1; a possible D gene is TRBD1 (6 bases). The CDR3 has 15 residues. V was pared by 0 bases and J by 2 bases, with 9 bases between. Germline lookup yields CDR1 SGHDT and CDR2 YYEEEE. Here the CDR3 reads CASSLGGLTYNEQFF. As DNA, the CDR3 is TGTGCCAGCAGCTTGGGGGGGCTGACCTACAATGAGCAGTTCTTC.

Only a few counts were recorded for this clone. This chain links TRBV5-6 with TRBJ1-5; no reliable D call. The CDR3 loop spans 15 amino acids. Germline V gives CDR1 SGHDT, CDR2 YYEEEE. V lost 4 bases to trimming and J lost 3 bases, with 14 bases between them. As DNA, the CDR3 is TGTGCCAGCAGCCTAGGGAGGCACTACAATCAGCCCCAGCATTTT. The encoded protein is CASSLGRHYNQPQHF. The complete variable domain, with remaining parts taken from reference TRBV5-6 and TRBJ1-5, reads DAGVTQSPTHLIKTRGQQVTLRCSPKSGHDTVSWYQQALGQGPQFIFQYYEEEERQRGNFPDRFSGHQFPNYSSELNVNALLLGDSALYLCASSLGRHYNQPQHFGDGTRLSIL.